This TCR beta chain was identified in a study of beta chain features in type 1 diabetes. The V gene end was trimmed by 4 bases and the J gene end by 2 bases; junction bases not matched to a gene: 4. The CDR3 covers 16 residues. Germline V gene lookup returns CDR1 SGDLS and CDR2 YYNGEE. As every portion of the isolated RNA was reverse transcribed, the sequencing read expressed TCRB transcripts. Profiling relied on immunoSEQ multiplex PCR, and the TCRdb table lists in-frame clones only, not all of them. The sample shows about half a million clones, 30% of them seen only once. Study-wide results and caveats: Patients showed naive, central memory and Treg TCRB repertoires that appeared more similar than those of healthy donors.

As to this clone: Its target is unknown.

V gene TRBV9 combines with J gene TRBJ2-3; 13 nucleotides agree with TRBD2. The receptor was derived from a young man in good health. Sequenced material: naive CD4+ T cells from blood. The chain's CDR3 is CASSTGLAGSTDTQYF. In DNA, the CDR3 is TGTGCCAGCAGCACGGGACTAGCGGGATCCACAGATACGCAGTATTTT. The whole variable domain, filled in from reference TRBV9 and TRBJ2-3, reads DSGVTQTPKHLITATGQRVTLRCSPRSGDLSVYWYQQSLDQGLQFLIQYYNGEERAKGNILERFSAQQFPDLHSELNLSSLELGDSALYFCASSTGLAGSTDTQYFGPGTRLTVL.